The T cell receptor (beta chain) under discussion was sequenced for a study of T cell changes during pregnancy in multiple sclerosis. The CDR3 contains 15 residues. The V segment lost 4 bases and the J segment 1 base; nucleotides outside the gene matches: 7. The germline V gene encodes CDR1 SGDLS and CDR2 YYNGEE. Produced via immunoSEQ multiplex PCR; TCRdb's table is partial and in-frame only. The sample carries about 80,000 clones, about 90% recorded once. This TCR was recovered from a female donor with multiple sclerosis, enrolled in a pregnancy study. The chain has TRBV9 and TRBJ2-5; 7 positions match TRBD1. This sample comprised peripheral blood, obtained before pregnancy. The CDR3 DNA sequence: TGTGCCAGCAGCTCATCCTGGGACAGCCAAGAGACCCAGTACTTC. It yields the protein CASSSSWDSQETQYF.